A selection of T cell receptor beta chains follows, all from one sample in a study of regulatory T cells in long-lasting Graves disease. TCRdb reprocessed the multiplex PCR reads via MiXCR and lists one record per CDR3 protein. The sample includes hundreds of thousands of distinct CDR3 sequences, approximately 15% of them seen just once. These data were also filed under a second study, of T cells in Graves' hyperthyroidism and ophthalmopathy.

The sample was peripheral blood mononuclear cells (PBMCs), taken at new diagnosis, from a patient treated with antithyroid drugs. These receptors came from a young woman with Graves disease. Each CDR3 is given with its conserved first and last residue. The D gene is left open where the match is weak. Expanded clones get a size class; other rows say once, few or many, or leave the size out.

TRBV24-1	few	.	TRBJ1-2	CATSVTEPLSYTF	TGTGCCACCAGTGTCACGGAACCACTTAGCTACACCTTC
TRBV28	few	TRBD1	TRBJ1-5	CASSSGQGDQPQHF	TGTGCCAGCAGCTCCGGACAGGGTGATCAGCCCCAGCATTTT
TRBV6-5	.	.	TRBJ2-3	CASSYRRRPTDTQYF	TGTGCCAGCAGTTACCGAAGGCGCCCCACAGATACGCAGTATTTT
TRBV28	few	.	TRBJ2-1	CASLDTGPIAISSYNEQFF	TGTGCCAGCCTCGACACCGGCCCAATAGCCATTAGCTCCTACAATGAGCAGTTCTTC
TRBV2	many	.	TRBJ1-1	CASSEGVHTEAFF	TGTGCCAGCAGTGAAGGCGTTCACACTGAAGCTTTCTTT
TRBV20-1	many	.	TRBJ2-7	CSARGAGTSVGGYEQYF	TGCAGTGCTAGAGGAGCCGGGACCTCCGTAGGCGGTTACGAGCAGTACTTC
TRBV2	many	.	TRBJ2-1	CASAGTAIYNEQFF	TGTGCCAGTGCGGGGACGGCCATCTACAATGAGCAGTTCTTC
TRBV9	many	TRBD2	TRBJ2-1	CASSPTGTSGTKQFF	TGTGCCAGCAGCCCCACCGGGACTAGCGGTACAAAGCAGTTCTTC
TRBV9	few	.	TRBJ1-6	CASSVGQANSPLHF	TGTGCCAGCAGCGTAGGACAGGCGAATTCACCCCTCCACTTT
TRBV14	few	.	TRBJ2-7	CASSPSDTYEQYF	TGTGCCAGCAGCCCCTCTGACACCTACGAGCAGTACTTC
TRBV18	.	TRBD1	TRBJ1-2	CASSTGDNYGYTF	TGTGCCAGCTCCACAGGGGACAACTATGGCTACACCTTC
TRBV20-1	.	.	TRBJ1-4	CSGTSRPAGFSTNEKLFF	TGCAGTGGTACCTCCAGACCCGCAGGGTTTAGCACTAATGAAAAACTGTTTTTT
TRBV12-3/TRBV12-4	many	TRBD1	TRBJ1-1	CASSLGSGTGRDTEAFF	TGTGCCAGCAGTTTAGGTTCGGGGACAGGGAGAGACACTGAAGCTTTCTTT
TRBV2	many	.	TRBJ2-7	CASGVVYEQYF	TGTGCCAGCGGAGTCGTCTACGAGCAGTACTTC
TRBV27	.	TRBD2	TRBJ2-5	CASSLWGGGYQKTQYF	TGTGCCAGCAGTTTATGGGGCGGGGGATACCAAAAGACCCAGTACTTC
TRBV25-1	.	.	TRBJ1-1	CASSPTALSTEAFF	TGTGCCAGCAGTCCCACCGCCCTTAGCACTGAAGCTTTCTTT
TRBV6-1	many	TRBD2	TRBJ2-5	CASTKGGTGLEKTQYF	TGTGCCAGCACCAAGGGGGGGACGGGACTAGAGAAGACCCAGTACTTC
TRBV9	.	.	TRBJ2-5	CASSPAGGRETQYF	TGTGCCAGCAGCCCCGCCGGGGGGCGGGAGACCCAGTACTTC
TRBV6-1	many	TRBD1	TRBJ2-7	CASRRTGGIYEQYF	TGTGCCAGCAGAAGGACAGGGGGCATATACGAGCAGTACTTC
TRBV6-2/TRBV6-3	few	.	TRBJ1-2	CASSTATGSYGYTF	TGTGCCAGCAGTACCGCCACAGGGAGCTATGGCTACACCTTC
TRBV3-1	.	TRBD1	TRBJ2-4	CASSPETGSLGIQYF	TGTGCCAGCAGCCCAGAGACAGGGTCCTTAGGAATTCAGTACTTC
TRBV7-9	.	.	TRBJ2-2	CASSSRLGHSNTGELFF	TGTGCCAGCAGCTCCCGGCTAGGCCATTCGAACACCGGGGAGCTGTTTTTT
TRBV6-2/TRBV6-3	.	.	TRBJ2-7	CASSYSVLEGSWGEQYF	TGTGCCAGCAGTTACTCCGTTTTAGAAGGGTCGTGGGGCGAGCAGTACTTC
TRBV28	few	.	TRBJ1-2	CASSLVGDAYGYTF	TGTGCCAGCAGTTTAGTAGGGGATGCATATGGCTACACCTTC
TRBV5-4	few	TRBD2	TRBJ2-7	CASSPGTSGGAYEQYF	TGTGCCAGCAGCCCTGGGACTAGCGGGGGGGCCTACGAGCAGTACTTC
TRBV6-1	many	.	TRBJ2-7	CASTGHKSSYEQYF	TGTGCCAGCACGGGACACAAGAGCTCCTACGAGCAGTACTTC
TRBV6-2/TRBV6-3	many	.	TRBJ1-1	CASSAPGQRNTEAFF	TGTGCCAGCAGTGCCCCCGGGCAGAGGAACACTGAAGCTTTCTTT
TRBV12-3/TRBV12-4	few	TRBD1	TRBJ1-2	CASSPVQGAWYGYTF	TGTGCCAGCAGTCCCGTTCAGGGGGCTTGGTATGGCTACACCTTC
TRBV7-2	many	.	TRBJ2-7	CASSLGSPEQYF	TGTGCCAGCAGCTTAGGTAGCCCCGAGCAGTACTTC
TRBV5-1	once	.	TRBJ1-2	CASSFAGNNYGYTF	TGTGCCAGCAGCTTTGCGGGGAATAACTATGGCTACACCTTC
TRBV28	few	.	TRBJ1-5	CASGRWGANNQPQHF	TGTGCCAGCGGCCGGTGGGGGGCAAACAATCAGCCCCAGCATTTT
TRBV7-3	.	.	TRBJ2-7	CASSFGVGPTYEQYF	TGTGCCAGCAGCTTCGGTGTAGGGCCGACCTACGAGCAGTACTTC
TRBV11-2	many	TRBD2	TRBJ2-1	CASSLEGGAGAIYNEQFF	TGTGCCAGCAGCTTAGAGGGGGGAGCGGGAGCAATCTACAATGAGCAGTTCTTC
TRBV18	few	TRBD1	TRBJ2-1	CASSPTITGTGGNEQFF	TGTGCCAGCTCACCCACGATCACCGGGACAGGGGGCAATGAGCAGTTCTTC
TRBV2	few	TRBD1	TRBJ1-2	CAEGQGHGYTF	TGTGCAGAGGGACAGGGACATGGCTACACCTTC
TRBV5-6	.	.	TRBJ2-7	CASSFGASSRNEQYF	TGTGCCAGCAGCTTCGGGGCTTCGTCCAGGAACGAGCAGTACTTC
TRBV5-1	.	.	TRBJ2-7	CASSSTLRGEQQYF	TGCGCCAGCAGCTCGACCTTAAGGGGAGAGCAGCAGTACTTC
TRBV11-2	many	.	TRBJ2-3	CASSLEIVGELTDTQYF	TGTGCCAGCAGCTTAGAAATTGTGGGAGAGCTCACAGATACGCAGTATTTT
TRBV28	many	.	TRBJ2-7	CASSSPTRVSYEQYF	TGTGCCAGCAGTTCCCCCACTAGGGTCTCCTACGAGCAGTACTTC
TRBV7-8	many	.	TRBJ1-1	CASSSLGGFAGTEAFF	TGTGCCAGCAGCTCGTTAGGGGGGTTTGCGGGCACTGAAGCTTTCTTT
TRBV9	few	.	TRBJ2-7	CASSVEGDSSYEQYF	TGTGCCAGCAGCGTAGAAGGCGACAGCTCCTACGAGCAGTACTTC
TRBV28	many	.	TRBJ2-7	CASSMSTYEQYF	TGTGCCAGCAGTATGTCGACCTACGAGCAGTACTTC
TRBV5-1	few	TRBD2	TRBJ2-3	CASSLVSSGKDTQYF	TGCGCCAGCAGCTTGGTGTCTAGCGGGAAGGATACGCAGTATTTT
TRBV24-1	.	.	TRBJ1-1	CATSNRGEAFF	TGTGCCACCAGTAACCGTGGTGAAGCTTTCTTT
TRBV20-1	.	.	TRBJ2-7	CSAPMGPGHEQYF	TGCAGTGCTCCTATGGGACCGGGCCACGAGCAGTACTTC
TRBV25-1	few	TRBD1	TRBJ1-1	CASTSGTVSEAFF	TGTGCCAGCACCTCCGGGACAGTCTCAGAAGCTTTCTTT
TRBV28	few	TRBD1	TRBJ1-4	CASDRGDRDYEKLFF	TGTGCCAGCGATAGGGGGGACAGGGACTATGAAAAACTGTTTTTT
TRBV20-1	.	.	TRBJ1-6	CSASRVVVNSPRHF	TGCAGTGCTTCCAGGGTAGTGGTTAATTCACCCCGCCACTTT
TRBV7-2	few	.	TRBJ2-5	CASSFAGRGETQYF	TGTGCCAGCAGCTTCGCCGGACGGGGAGAGACCCAGTACTTC
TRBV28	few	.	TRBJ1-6	CASSLVDSSYNSPLHF	TGTGCCAGCAGTTTAGTAGACAGCTCCTATAATTCACCCCTCCACTTT
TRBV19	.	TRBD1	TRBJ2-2	CAGGQGPAGELFF	TGTGCCGGAGGACAGGGTCCGGCCGGGGAGCTGTTTTTT
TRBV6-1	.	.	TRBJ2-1	CASNPREIERNEQFF	TGTGCCAGCAATCCACGGGAGATCGAGCGGAATGAGCAGTTCTTC
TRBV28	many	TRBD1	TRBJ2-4	CASSLQGAKNIQYF	TGTGCCAGCAGCTTACAGGGGGCCAAAAACATTCAGTACTTC
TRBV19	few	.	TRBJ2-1	CASSFPWNEQFF	TGTGCCAGTAGTTTCCCCTGGAATGAGCAGTTCTTC